The 20 T cell receptor beta chains below all came from one sample that was sequenced in a study of blood T cell repertoires in COVID-19. The method was immunoSEQ multiplex PCR; TCRdb's version includes in-frame clones alone and lacks a portion of them. The sample yields 200,000 or so clones, about 84% seen once. The sequenced sample was PBMCs or T cells enriched from blood (not recorded which). The source of these receptors is a woman aged 40 to 50 with acute COVID-19.

V usage is TRBV7-2 and J usage is TRBJ1-6, with 7 bases that match TRBD1. J gave up 9 bases and V 5 bases, and 10 bases lay outside the gene matches. Germline V lookup: CDR1 SGHTA, CDR2 FQGNSA. The CDR3 has 15 amino acids. The CDR3, as DNA: TGTGCCAGCAGCCCGCGGACAGGCGCGTCTTCACCCCTCCACTTT. It encodes CASSPRTGASSPLHF.

This rearrangement joins TRBV2 to TRBJ1-5; D may be TRBD1 (6 bases). Per germline, CDR1 SNHLY and CDR2 FYNNEI. This CDR3 is 13 amino acids long. The V end was cut by 6 bases, the J end by 7 bases, with 13 bases between. This CDR3 is CASSTQQGQPQHF. The CDR3, as DNA: TGTGCCAGCAGCACCCAACAGGGACAGCCCCAGCATTTT.

V and J are TRBV2 and TRBJ1-1; 8 bases line up with TRBD1. The germline V gene encodes CDR1 SNHLY and CDR2 FYNNEI. The CDR3 consists of 15 residues. Trimming removed 5 bases from V and 0 bases from J; junction bases left unmatched: 5. CDR3 protein: CASSWWGQVNTEAFF. CDR3 sequence (DNA): TGTGCCAGCAGTTGGTGGGGACAGGTGAACACTGAAGCTTTCTTT.

The V and J genes are TRBV29-1 and TRBJ2-1, with TRBD1 matching 9 bases. This CDR3 is 15 amino acids long. Per germline, CDR1 SQVTM and CDR2 ANQGSEA. The J segment lost 2 bases and the V segment lost 7 bases, leaving 9 bases of the junction unmatched. CDR3 residues: CSARTGGKTYNEQFF. CDR3 coding DNA: TGCAGCGCGAGAACAGGGGGCAAGACCTACAATGAGCAGTTCTTC.

The chain combines TRBV30 with TRBJ1-1, with a possible D match to TRBD1 (6 bases). V was pared by 4 bases and J by 0 bases, with 15 bases between. The CDR3 contains 15 residues. CDR1 GTSNPN and CDR2 SVGIG come from the germline V gene (reference sequence). In nucleotides, the CDR3 is TGTGCCTGGACTAGCTGGGGGGGGCTGAACACTGAAGCTTTCTTT. Its translation: CAWTSWGGLNTEAFF.

The CDR3: CASSLVSDTQYF. The CDR3, as DNA: TGCGCCAGCAGCTTGGTATCAGATACGCAGTATTTT. This chain joins TRBV5-1 and TRBJ2-3; D gene uncertain. The CDR3 length is 12 residues. Germline lookup yields CDR1 SGHRS and CDR2 YFSETQ. The V and J ends lost 0 bases and 4 bases respectively, with 3 bases between them.

The rearrangement uses TRBV19 and TRBJ2-3; the match to TRBD2 covers 8 bases. CDR3 size: 12 residues. The V gene's germline CDR1 is LNHDA and CDR2 SQIVND (reference sequence). Trimming took 5 bases from V and 7 from J; bases not matched to a gene: 2. The CDR3 sequence: CASSLAGYTQYF. Written as DNA, the CDR3 is TGTGCCAGTAGTTTAGCGGGGTATACGCAGTATTTT.

The gene calls are TRBV28 and TRBJ2-7; D is unclear. The CDR3 is 14 amino acids. In germline, CDR1 is MDHEN, CDR2 SYDVKM. Trimming took 3 bases from V and 7 from J, leaving 16 bases between them. The CDR3 loop is CASSLRDPSREQYF. The DNA of the CDR3 is TGTGCCAGCAGTTTGAGAGACCCCTCGAGGGAGCAGTACTTC.

The gene calls are TRBV19 and TRBJ1-5, with D unresolved. CDR1 and CDR2 (germline): LNHDA, SQIVND (reference sequence). V lost 1 base and J 8 bases, leaving 12 bases between the germline ends. This CDR3 has 14 amino acids. The chain's CDR3 is CASSIAGPAEPQHF. The CDR3 DNA reads as TGTGCCAGTAGTATAGCCGGCCCTGCGGAGCCCCAGCATTTT.

The rearrangement joins TRBV11-2 to TRBJ2-5, with 12 bases that match TRBD2. J gave up 3 bases and V 1 base, and 6 bases lay outside the gene matches. In germline, CDR1 is SGHAT, CDR2 FQNNGV. The CDR3 extends over 17 amino acids. CDR3 in DNA: TGTGCCAGCAGCTTAGGCGCTAGCGGGGGGGCTAAAGAGACCCAGTACTTC. Protein sequence: CASSLGASGGAKETQYF.

V and J are TRBV28 and TRBJ1-2, with TRBD1 as a possible D gene (6 bases). Germline values: CDR1 MDHEN, CDR2 SYDVKM. Trimming took 2 bases from V and 7 from J, leaving 20 bases between them. The CDR3 totals 16 residues. For the CDR3, the DNA is TGTGCCAGCAGTTTACGGACAACAGGGCGGTTAAGTGGCTACACCTTC. The encoded protein is CASSLRTTGRLSGYTF.

This rearrangement joins TRBV29-1 to TRBJ1-4, with D perhaps matching TRBD1 (6 bases). The germline V gene has CDR1 SQVTM and CDR2 ANQGSEA. Trimming removed 3 bases from V and 3 bases from J, with 8 bases in between. The CDR3 has 13 residues. CDR3 DNA: TGCAGCGTTGAGGACAGCCCTAATGAAAAACTGTTTTTT. This encodes CSVEDSPNEKLFF.

In DNA form, the CDR3 reads TGTGCCAGCAGTGAAGAGTTAGACACCATATATTTT. This sequence encodes CASSEELDTIYF. The chain joins TRBV6-1 to TRBJ1-3, with unresolved D. The CDR3 consists of 12 residues. Trimming pared 1 base from V and 8 bases from J, leaving 6 bases between. In germline, CDR1 is MNHNS, CDR2 SASEGT.

The genes are TRBV15 and TRBJ2-3; D is perhaps TRBD2 (6 bases). The germline V gene encodes CDR1 LNHNV and CDR2 YYDKDF (reference sequence). V lost 5 bases and J 2 bases, leaving 14 bases between the germline ends. This CDR3 is built from 15 residues. CDR3 loop: CATSPQGGATDTQYF. DNA of the CDR3: TGTGCCACCAGCCCCCAGGGCGGGGCCACAGATACGCAGTATTTT.

The J gene is TRBJ2-7, the V gene TRBV19, with 14 bases fitting TRBD2. Trimming removed 8 bases from V and 4 bases from J; junction bases left unmatched: 4. The CDR3 has 14 residues. Germline loops: CDR1 LNHDA, CDR2 SQIVND (reference sequence). In DNA form, the CDR3 reads TGTGCCAGTGCCAGACTAGCGGGAGGGTACGAGCAGTACTTC. It is translated as CASARLAGGYEQYF.

The rearrangement uses TRBV28 and TRBJ1-5, with 7 bases aligning to TRBD1. The CDR3 extends over 14 amino acids. The germline V gene encodes CDR1 MDHEN and CDR2 SYDVKM. With V trimmed by 3 bases and J by 2 bases, 1 base remained unmatched. Here the CDR3 reads CASSFGQGNQPQHF. The CDR3 coding sequence is TGTGCCAGCAGTTTTGGACAGGGCAATCAGCCCCAGCATTTT.

This chain links TRBV4-3 with TRBJ1-6; no definite D call. The germline CDR1 and CDR2 sequences are LGHNA and YSLEER. The length of the CDR3 is 15 residues. V was trimmed by 0 bases and J by 4 bases, leaving 7 bases between them. The CDR3 nucleotides are TGCGCCAGCAGCCAAGACCAACAGTATAATTCACCCCTCCACTTT. This encodes CASSQDQQYNSPLHF.

V usage is TRBV28 and J usage is TRBJ1-6; the D gene is possibly TRBD1 (6 bases). The CDR3 contains 13 residues. Germline-derived CDR1 and CDR2 are MDHEN and SYDVKM. Between the trimmed V and J ends, which lost 4 bases and 13 bases, there was a span of 14 bases. The CDR3 coding sequence is TGTGCCAGCAGTTACACCGGGGGGGGCCCCCTCCACTTT. Amino acids: CASSYTGGGPLHF. The full variable domain, with the rest looked up from reference TRBV28 and TRBJ1-6, is DVKVTQSSRYLVKRTGEKVFLECVQDMDHENMFWYRQDPGLGLRLIYFSYDVKMKEKGDIPEGYSVSREKKERFSLILESASTNQTSMYLCASSYTGGGPLHFGNGTRLTVT.

The chain joins TRBV19 to TRBJ1-5; D uncertain. Germline V gene sequence: CDR1 LNHDA, CDR2 SQIVND (reference sequence). This CDR3 contains 14 residues. The V gene lost 3 bases and the J gene lost 7 bases, with 13 bases spanning the gap. CDR3 sequence (DNA): TGTGCCAGTAGTATGCCCCCTCCTGGCCAGCCCCAGCATTTT. The encoded protein is CASSMPPPGQPQHF.

The chain combines TRBV5-1 with TRBJ1-1; a weak D match, TRBD1 (5 bases). The CDR3 loop spans 14 amino acids. Deletions cut 2 bases from V and 2 bases from J, with 10 bases between. Germline V gives CDR1 SGHRS, CDR2 YFSETQ. CDR3 region: CASSFTQGNTEAFF. The DNA of the CDR3 is TGCGCCAGCAGCTTTACTCAGGGAAACACTGAAGCTTTCTTT.